This TCR beta chain appears in the sequencing data of a study of CDR3 diversity in severe acne (dated by TCRdb to the late 2010s). As to this clonotype: Its antigen is currently not known. It has no much larger one-base neighbor in the sample; base qualities were not kept.

Per the germline V gene, KGHDR is the CDR1 and SFDVKD is the CDR2. From the cysteine up to the phenylalanine, the CDR3 has a length of 13 residues. Just the 39-base CDR3 DNA is kept, in frame starting at base 1. At the junction V is shortened by 12 bases and J by 0 bases, with 10 bases in between. The method was PCR. TCRdb shows the sequencer as Illumina HiSeq 2000. The public reads were reprocessed in TCRdb via fastp at Q25 and MiXCR, keeping in-frame beta chains. Rows are combined by CDR3 protein, so each entry shows the most common genes and DNA. The sample data list more than 85,000 distinct CDR3 sequences, and roughly half of these were observed just once. The ten largest clones capture around 11% of the sample.

The specimen sequenced was blood. This clonotype originated in a male donor with acne. The rearranged chain carries TRBV24-1 and TRBJ2-2; possibly the D gene is TRBD1, per 6 matching bases. The CDR3 has the sequence CASRQANTGELFF. The nucleotide sequence is TGTGCCTCCCGACAGGCGAACACCGGGGAGCTGTTTTTT.